The rows below give T cell receptor beta chains drawn from one sample of a study of blood T cell repertoires in COVID-19. The table came from immunoSEQ multiplex PCR; TCRdb's copy has only in-frame clones and leaves some out. This sample carries under 250,000 clones, 75% to 90% of them seen once, and the ten largest clones take under 3%. Sequenced: peripheral blood. These receptors all stem from a woman aged 65 to 85 with active or convalescent COVID-19. The CDR3 runs from the conserved cysteine through the conserved F or W. A D gene is named only where the DNA matches it firmly. Rows give clone size only sometimes, using once, few, many, or a class for an expanded clone.

TRBV9	TRBJ2-5	once	TRBD1	CASSSSRQGSRETQYF	TGTGCCAGCAGCAGCTCCAGACAGGGGAGCAGGGAGACCCAGTACTTC
TRBV5-1	TRBJ1-6	-	-	CASSLPSSYNSPLHF	TGCGCCAGCAGCTTACCGAGCTCCTATAATTCACCCCTCCACTTT
TRBV28	TRBJ1-5	-	TRBD1	CASSPGQGALEPQHF	TGTGCCAGCAGCCCGGGACAGGGGGCCCTGGAGCCCCAGCATTTT
TRBV9	TRBJ2-2	-	TRBD1	CASSAYRGSTGELFF	TGTGCCAGCAGCGCTTACAGGGGTTCCACCGGGGAGCTGTTTTTT
TRBV5-5	TRBJ2-5	-	-	CASSLGAQETQYF	TGTGCCAGCAGCTTGGGAGCGCAAGAGACCCAGTACTTC
TRBV9	TRBJ1-2	-	TRBD1	CASSPSPGRGLVYGYTF	TGTGCCAGCAGCCCCTCACCGGGCAGGGGGCTTGTCTATGGCTACACCTTC
TRBV15	TRBJ2-7	-	TRBD1	CATSRALTGALYEQYF	TGTGCCACCAGCAGAGCCTTGACAGGGGCTCTATACGAGCAGTACTTC
TRBV3-1/TRBV3-2	TRBJ2-7	once	TRBD1	CASSGPGTGYEQYF	TGTGCCAGCAGCGGGCCGGGGACAGGCTACGAGCAGTACTTC
TRBV2	TRBJ1-2	-	-	CASSEAGEGYGYTF	TGTGCCAGCAGTGAGGCCGGGGAAGGCTATGGCTACACCTTC
TRBV7-3	TRBJ2-1	-	-	CASSLSSGNEQFF	TGTGCCAGCAGCTTAAGTAGCGGCAATGAGCAGTTCTTC
TRBV18	TRBJ1-1	-	-	CASSPPGGTTEAFF	TGTGCCAGCTCACCACCGGGGGGGACGACTGAAGCTTTCTTT
TRBV7-9	TRBJ1-4	-	-	CASSPNRDRNEKLFF	TGTGCCAGCAGCCCAAACAGGGATCGGAATGAAAAACTGTTTTTT
TRBV28	TRBJ1-5	-	-	CASSPIGGADQPQHF	TGTGCCAGCAGTCCAATCGGGGGGGCTGATCAGCCCCAGCATTTT
TRBV27	TRBJ1-2	-	TRBD1	CASSRDSRVTGYTF	TGTGCCAGCAGTAGGGACAGTCGGGTAACTGGCTACACCTTC
TRBV10-3	TRBJ1-4	-	TRBD1	CAIRDGQGEKLFF	TGTGCCATCAGGGACGGACAGGGCGAAAAACTGTTTTTT
TRBV30	TRBJ1-5	few	-	CAWSVLPTAQPQHF	TGTGCCTGGAGTGTACTCCCTACCGCTCAGCCCCAGCATTTT
TRBV5-1	TRBJ1-1	-	-	CASSLAFGGSYTEAFF	TGCGCCAGCAGCTTGGCTTTCGGGGGTTCGTACACTGAAGCTTTCTTT
TRBV24-1	TRBJ2-5	-	TRBD2	CATSVSGRSETQYF	TGTGCCACCAGTGTTAGCGGGAGAAGTGAGACCCAGTACTTC
TRBV7-9	TRBJ2-7	-	TRBD1	CASSPRSRGHFYEQYF	TGTGCCAGCAGCCCAAGGTCTAGGGGGCACTTCTACGAGCAGTACTTC
TRBV27	TRBJ1-1	many	TRBD1	CASSLLGSQGAMNTEAFF	TGTGCCAGCAGTTTGTTGGGATCGCAGGGGGCAATGAACACTGAAGCTTTCTTT
TRBV28	TRBJ1-2	-	-	CASSRRQGYTF	TGTGCCAGCAGCCGGAGGCAAGGCTACACCTTC
TRBV15	TRBJ2-7	-	-	CATSRAGSYEQYF	TGTGCCACCAGCAGAGCGGGGTCCTACGAGCAGTACTTC
TRBV5-4	TRBJ1-2	few	TRBD1	CASTRDSSNGYTF	TGTGCCAGCACGCGGGACAGCTCAAATGGCTACACCTTC
TRBV7-2	TRBJ1-5	-	TRBD1	CASSSTGEGYQPQHF	TGTGCCAGCAGCTCTACAGGGGAAGGGTATCAGCCCCAGCATTTT
TRBV5-8	TRBJ2-3	-	TRBD2	CASSSLAGGHGDTQYF	TGTGCCAGCAGCTCCTTGGCGGGGGGGCATGGAGATACGCAGTATTTT
TRBV19	TRBJ1-3	-	TRBD1	CASSMGQSSGNTIYF	TGTGCCAGTAGTATGGGACAGAGCTCTGGAAACACCATATATTTT
TRBV2	TRBJ2-1	-	-	CASTRDPKGEQFF	TGTGCCAGCACAAGAGATCCCAAGGGGGAGCAGTTCTTC
TRBV4-1	TRBJ2-7	-	-	CASSLSDRNYEQYF	TGCGCCAGCAGCCTATCGGACAGAAACTACGAGCAGTACTTC
TRBV5-1	TRBJ2-1	-	-	CASSLGQWGDEQFF	TGCGCCAGCAGCTTGGGGCAGTGGGGAGATGAGCAGTTCTTC
TRBV11-2	TRBJ2-5	-	-	CASSLGQGETQYF	TGTGCCAGCAGCTTAGGGCAGGGGGAGACCCAGTACTTC
TRBV10-1	TRBJ2-1	-	TRBD2	CASSEPRGSGSSSYNEQFF	TGCGCCAGCAGTGAGCCGCGGGGGAGCGGGAGCAGCTCCTACAATGAGCAGTTCTTC
TRBV7-9	TRBJ2-5	-	-	CASSLDGTGVLGETQYF	TGTGCCAGCAGCTTAGACGGAACCGGGGTCTTAGGGGAGACCCAGTACTTC
TRBV10-3	TRBJ2-2	-	TRBD1	CAISGYQGAVTGELFF	TGTGCCATCAGTGGCTATCAGGGGGCAGTAACCGGGGAGCTGTTTTTT
TRBV2	TRBJ1-5	-	TRBD1	CASGTGLQPQHF	TGTGCCAGTGGGACAGGGCTGCAGCCCCAGCATTTT
TRBV18	TRBJ2-1	-	-	CASSPGGPYNEQFF	TGTGCCAGCTCACCCGGCGGGCCGTACAATGAGCAGTTCTTC
TRBV6-5	TRBJ2-7	-	TRBD2	CASSSSLAGGFDEQYF	TGTGCCAGCAGTTCCTCCTTAGCGGGTGGATTCGACGAGCAGTACTTC
TRBV15	TRBJ1-2	-	-	CATSRDLQGYGYTF	TGTGCCACCAGCAGAGATTTACAGGGTTATGGCTACACCTTC
TRBV29-1	TRBJ1-2	-	-	CSAAGDSDYGYTF	TGCAGCGCTGCCGGGGATTCGGACTATGGCTACACCTTC
TRBV18	TRBJ2-7	-	-	CASSPTEVHEQYF	TGTGCCAGCTCACCGACAGAGGTCCACGAGCAGTACTTC
TRBV27	TRBJ2-1	-	-	CASSPGGGLHFF	TGTGCCAGCAGTCCAGGCGGGGGCCTTCACTTCTTC
TRBV7-2	TRBJ1-6	-	-	CASSPVAGYNSPLHF	TGTGCCAGCAGCCCAGTAGCGGGTTATAATTCACCCCTCCACTTT
TRBV27	TRBJ1-3	-	TRBD1	CASGTALSGNTIYF	TGTGCCAGCGGGACAGCCCTCTCTGGAAACACCATATATTTT
TRBV6-5	TRBJ2-7	-	-	CASTSGPGVREQYF	TGTGCCAGCACGTCCGGGCCCGGGGTCCGCGAGCAGTACTTC
TRBV6-2/TRBV6-3	TRBJ2-1	-	TRBD2	CASSSPGLGSNEQFF	TGTGCCAGCAGTTCTCCGGGACTAGGGAGCAATGAGCAGTTCTTC
TRBV29-1	TRBJ1-2	once	TRBD1	CSVGQGEWGYTF	TGCAGCGTTGGACAGGGAGAATGGGGCTACACCTTC
TRBV28	TRBJ2-5	-	TRBD1	CASSPGTGGRQETQYF	TGTGCCAGCAGCCCCGGGACAGGAGGGAGGCAAGAGACCCAGTACTTC
TRBV15	TRBJ1-1	-	-	CATSNFALEAFF	TGTGCCACCAGCAACTTTGCCCTTGAAGCTTTCTTT
TRBV6-2/TRBV6-3	TRBJ1-1	-	-	CASSLLRANTEAFF	TGTGCCAGCAGCTTACTCAGGGCGAACACTGAAGCTTTCTTT